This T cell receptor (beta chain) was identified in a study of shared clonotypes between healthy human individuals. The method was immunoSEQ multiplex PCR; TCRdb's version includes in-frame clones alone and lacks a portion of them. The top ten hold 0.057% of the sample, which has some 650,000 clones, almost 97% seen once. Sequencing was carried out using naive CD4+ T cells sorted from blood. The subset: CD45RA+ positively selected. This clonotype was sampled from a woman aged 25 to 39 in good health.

The CDR3, as DNA: TGTGCCATCAGTGAGTTTTATAGCAATCAGCCCCAGCATTTT. Translating gives CAISEFYSNQPQHF. The V call is TRBV10-3, the J call TRBJ1-5; D is ambiguous. Germline V gene sequence: CDR1 ENHRY, CDR2 SYGVKD. Trimming cost V 1 base and J 0 bases, with 4 bases left between them. This CDR3 contains 14 residues.